This T cell receptor (beta chain) was sequenced during a study of cytomegalovirus exposure and HLA in healthy donors. Across the whole study: The same platform as the roughly 700 first-cohort repertoires was used for the 130 or so validation repertoires, a later analysis reported.

Concerning this clone itself: As yet, its antigen is unknown.

General study findings and limits: Rarity marked most TCR sequences, yet some public TCRs occurred in many donors. One later analysis, an examination of the approximately 120 validation repertoires, found that first-cohort TCR clusters tended to co-occur in them.

The assay was immunoSEQ multiplex PCR, and TCRdb's table has in-frame clones only and misses some. Of roughly 100,000 clones listed, about 86% were seen once; the top ten hold 4%. The junction had 14 bases not matched to a gene; V was cut back by 6 bases and J by 4 bases. CDR3 size: 16 residues. From germline, CDR1 is SGHRS and CDR2 YFSETQ. This clonotype originated in a woman younger than 35 in good health and CMV-seropositive. The sample consisted of PBMCs. J is TRBJ2-3 and V is TRBV5-1; 7 nucleotides match TRBD2. The CDR3 DNA follows: TGCGCCAGCACCCTTGAGGCGGGAGTCATCGCAGATACGCAGTATTTT. This sequence encodes CASTLEAGVIADTQYF.